Below are 20 T cell receptor beta chains sequenced from a single sample in a study of Ad26.COV2.S vaccination and SARS-CoV-2 variants. Treatment in this sample: some 19 received Ad26.COV2.S at low or high dose, single or two shots; 5 received placebo; per-sample allocation not given. Samples analyzed were those drawn on day 63 after the first vaccine or placebo injection. Data came from immunoSEQ multiplex PCR; TCRdb stores just in-frame clones and leaves some out. The data hold 400,000 to 500,000 clones, with roughly 89% observed a single time. Here the sequenced sample was peripheral blood, taken in a trial of Ad26.COV2.S vaccine versus placebo. These receptors were taken from a person aged 18-65 years who received the Ad26.COV2.S COVID-19 vaccine or a placebo.

V and J are TRBV7-9 and TRBJ2-3; 7 bases are shared with TRBD2. The CDR3 has 16 amino acids. Germline V gene sequence: CDR1 SEHNR, CDR2 FQNEAQ (reference sequence). J gave up 2 bases and V 3 bases, and 8 bases lay outside the gene matches. The CDR3 DNA is TGTGCCAGCAGCTTGGGTAGCGGGCGCATCACAGATACGCAGTATTTT. It encodes CASSLGSGRITDTQYF.

The chain couples TRBV10-3 to TRBJ1-4, with D unresolved. Per germline, CDR1 ENHRY and CDR2 SYGVKD. The CDR3 contains 14 residues. V was cut by 5 bases and J by 7 bases, with 14 bases left in between. The CDR3 here is CAISQSPEGEKLFF. The DNA of the CDR3 is TGTGCCATCAGTCAGAGCCCTGAGGGTGAAAAACTGTTTTTT.

The chain carries TRBV7-2 and TRBJ1-2; D is ambiguous. The CDR3 has 17 amino acids. CDR1 and CDR2 from the germline V gene are SGHTA and FQGNSA. V was shortened by 1 base and J by 2 bases, with 17 bases between the two germline ends. The CDR3 loop is CASSLEPPGAGNYGYTF. The CDR3 nucleotides read TGTGCCAGCAGCTTAGAACCCCCCGGAGCAGGAAACTATGGCTACACCTTC.

The chain is built from TRBV14 and TRBJ1-2, with D unresolved. CDR3 length: 13 residues. Germline V gives CDR1 SGHDN, CDR2 FVKESK. Trimming cost V 2 bases and J 4 bases, with 8 bases left between them. The CDR3 spells CASSQRATYGYTF. In DNA, the CDR3 is TGTGCCAGCAGCCAAAGGGCCACCTATGGCTACACCTTC.

The rearrangement joins TRBV2 to TRBJ1-6; D is ambiguous. The CDR3 is 13 residues long. Trimming took off 7 bases at V and 4 bases at J, with 8 bases between the two ends. Germline lookup yields CDR1 SNHLY and CDR2 FYNNEI. The CDR3 DNA reads as TGTGCCAGCATTGCAGATTATAATTCACCCCTCCACTTT. Translating it yields CASIADYNSPLHF.

The chain couples TRBV6-5 to TRBJ1-2, with 9 bases that match TRBD1. V lost 2 bases and J lost 6; bases outside the gene matches: 7. The germline CDR1 and CDR2 sequences are MNHEY and SVGAGI. This CDR3 has 15 amino acids. The CDR3 spells CASSYGTGTWNGYTF. The CDR3 nucleotides are TGTGCCAGCAGTTACGGGACAGGGACCTGGAATGGCTACACCTTC.

This sequence joins TRBV12-3 or TRBV12-4 and TRBJ2-7; D remains ambiguous. Trimming shortened V by 1 base and J by 7 bases, and 11 bases separated the two germline ends. The CDR3 covers 13 residues. The CDR3 reads CASSLGRNREQYV. CDR3 coding DNA: TGTGCCAGCAGTTTAGGGCGGAATAGGGAGCAGTACGTC.

The rearrangement joins TRBV29-1 to TRBJ2-3; 13 bases align to TRBD2. With 7 bases clipped from V and 4 bases from J, the junction kept 8 bases outside the gene matches. Germline V gene sequence: CDR1 SQVTM, CDR2 ANQGSEA. This CDR3 comprises 15 residues. The chain's CDR3 is CSGRGTSGEADTQYF. CDR3 DNA: TGCAGCGGCCGAGGGACTAGCGGGGAGGCAGATACGCAGTATTTT.

The chain employs TRBV7-6 and TRBJ2-2; weak D call: TRBD2 (5 bases). The germline V gene encodes CDR1 SGHVS and CDR2 FNYEAQ. CDR3 length equals 17 residues. Trimming shortened V by 5 bases and J by 7 bases, and 23 bases separated the two germline ends. The CDR3 loop reads CASSAMGAGAIFGELFF. The CDR3 DNA sequence: TGTGCCAGCAGCGCTATGGGTGCGGGCGCGATTTTCGGGGAGCTGTTTTTT.

V and J are TRBV20-1 and TRBJ2-1, with D hard to call. There are 12 residues in the CDR3. The V end lost 3 bases, the J end lost 9 bases, and 12 bases lay between the germline ends. Germline CDR1 reads DFQATT; CDR2 reads SNEGSKA (reference sequence). In nucleotides, the CDR3 is TGCAGTGCTAGTGGGTACCTGGGTGAGCAGTTCTTC. Amino acid sequence: CSASGYLGEQFF.

This clone came up a few times. The rearrangement links TRBV19 to TRBJ2-1, with TRBD2 identical over 7 bases. With 6 bases clipped from V and 2 bases from J, the junction kept 13 bases outside the gene matches. CDR3 length: 17 amino acids. Germline CDR1 and CDR2: LNHDA and SQIVND (reference sequence). The CDR3 DNA reads as TGTGCCAGTAGCAAGTGGGTGGCTAGCGGCCCCTACAATGAGCAGTTCTTC. It codes for CASSKWVASGPYNEQFF.

This clone was counted once. This chain links TRBV18 with TRBJ1-2; D may be TRBD1 (5 bases). Germline V gene data show CDR1 as KGHSH and CDR2 as LQKENI. Trimming left V 5 bases short and J 5 bases short, with 15 bases between. The CDR3 consists of 14 residues. CDR3 amino acids: CASSNPTEAYGYTF. For the CDR3, the DNA is TGTGCCAGCTCAAATCCGACAGAAGCTTATGGCTACACCTTC. Full variable domain (remainder filled in from reference TRBV18 and TRBJ1-2): NAGVMQNPRHLVRRRGQEARLRCSPMKGHSHVYWYRQLPEEGLKFMVYLQKENIIDESGMPKERFSAEFPKEGPSILRIQQVVRGDSAAYFCASSNPTEAYGYTFGSGTRLTVV.

This rearrangement joins TRBV19 to TRBJ2-2; D is possibly TRBD1 (5 bases). V shed 8 bases and J shed 6 bases, with 13 bases lying between them. CDR1 is LNHDA and CDR2 is SQIVND in the germline V gene (reference sequence). CDR3 length equals 13 residues. This chain's CDR3 is CASGARPPGELFF. In nucleotides, the CDR3 is TGTGCCAGTGGGGCCCGGCCCCCCGGGGAGCTGTTTTTT.

The chain carries TRBV5-5 and TRBJ2-3; 8 positions agree with TRBD2. With V trimmed by 6 bases and J by 10 bases, 16 bases remained unmatched. Germline V gene sequence: CDR1 SGHKS, CDR2 YYEKEE (reference sequence). This CDR3 spans 15 amino acids. In DNA form, the CDR3 reads TGTGCCAGCACCCTCCCGGCGGGGGGTTTCTTATCGCAGTATTTT. This encodes CASTLPAGGFLSQYF. Variable domain in full (rest from reference TRBV5-5 and TRBJ2-3): DAGVTQSPTHLIKTRGQQVTLRCSPISGHKSVSWYQQVLGQGPQFIFQYYEKEERGRGNFPDRFSARQFPNYSSELNVNALLLGDSALYLCASTLPAGGFLSQYFGPGTRLTVL.

The V and J genes are TRBV4-3 and TRBJ1-2, with D possibly TRBD1 on 6 matching bases. The length of the CDR3 is 14 residues. Trimming removed 4 bases at V and 7 bases at J, with 16 bases between. Germline values: CDR1 LGHNA, CDR2 YSLEER. The CDR3 bases are TGCGCCAGCAGCCGGTCGGCCAGGGGCGGTGGCTACACCTTC. Translated: CASSRSARGGGYTF.

This chain links TRBV6-2 or TRBV6-3 with TRBJ1-5, with TRBD1 matching over 8 bases. With 6 bases clipped from V and 6 bases from J, the junction kept 7 bases outside the gene matches. This CDR3 has 14 residues. Germline V CDR1 and CDR2: MNHEY, SVGEGT. The CDR3 DNA follows: TGTGCCAGCAGCGTCCAGGGGGCTATTCAGCCCCAGCATTTT. Translation: CASSVQGAIQPQHF.

This clone occurred once. The chain carries TRBV5-8 and TRBJ2-3; D gene ambiguous. Trimming cost V 1 base and J 0 bases, with 6 bases left between them. Germline assignment: CDR1 SGHTS and CDR2 YDEGEE. This CDR3 has 14 residues. The CDR3 sequence is CASSLWASTDTQYF. Here the CDR3 DNA reads TGTGCCAGCAGCTTGTGGGCCAGCACAGATACGCAGTATTTT.

The CDR3 DNA follows: TGCAGTGCTAGTGGAGGGATGAACACTGAAGCTTTCTTT. Protein sequence: CSASGGMNTEAFF. This chain links TRBV20-1 with TRBJ1-1, with unresolved D. CDR1 and CDR2 (germline): DFQATT, SNEGSKA (reference sequence). V lost 3 bases and J lost 0, with 8 bases in between. The CDR3 extends over 13 amino acids.

This chain joins TRBV11-3 and TRBJ1-6; no clear D. The CDR3 totals 12 residues. Germline loops: CDR1 SGHNT, CDR2 YENEEA. The V and J ends lost 2 bases and 10 bases respectively, with 6 bases between them. The chain's CDR3 is CASSLWSSPLHF. The DNA of the CDR3 is TGTGCCAGCAGCTTATGGAGCTCACCCCTCCACTTT.

This clone was seen just once. The chain joins TRBV7-3 to TRBJ2-3, with a possible D match to TRBD2 (5 bases). V shed 5 bases and J shed 0 bases, with 15 bases lying between them. The CDR3 loop spans 16 amino acids. Germline V gene sequence: CDR1 SGHTA, CDR2 FQGTGA. The CDR3 region is CASSPSGGSSTDTQYF. CDR3 nucleotides: TGTGCCAGCAGCCCAAGTGGCGGGTCAAGCACAGATACGCAGTATTTT.